What follows are 17 T cell receptor beta chains derived from one specimen sequenced in a study of identical twins (dated by TCRdb to the mid-2010s). The library was built by means of 5' RACE. TCRdb shows the sequencer as Illumina HiSeq 2000. In-frame beta chains were kept once TCRdb had trimmed the public reads at Q25 with fastp and called clones with MiXCR. Identical CDR3 proteins give one entry, which carries the most common genes and DNA. The sample data list roughly 630,000 distinct CDR3 sequences, and just over 7% of these were observed just once. Of the sample, over 1.5% falls within the top ten clones. These data were also reused for a study on yellow fever vaccine responses in identical twins.

Sequencing input: PBMCs. These receptors all stem from a woman younger than 30 in good health.

This clonotype was recorded once. The chain carries TRBV7-8 and TRBJ2-5; possible D gene TRBD2, 5 bases. CDR1 and CDR2 from the germline V gene are SGHVS and FQNEAQ. V was cut by 4 bases and J by 4 bases, with 19 bases left in between. The CDR3 length is 16 residues. The DNA for the CDR3 is TGTGCCAGCAGCTCCCTCCGTCCGCGGGTGGGAGAGACCCAGTACTTC. It is translated as CASSSLRPRVGETQYF.

This clonotype was seen only a few times. CDR3 protein: CASSEWTGNPRPQHF. The CDR3 DNA reads as TGTGCCAGCAGTGAATGGACAGGGAACCCTCGGCCCCAGCATTTT. V and J are TRBV6-4 and TRBJ1-5, with TRBD1 matching 8 bases. This CDR3 has 15 residues. Trimming at V came to 3 bases and at J to 9 bases, leaving 10 bases not matched to a gene. Looked up from germline, CDR1 is MRHNA and CDR2 is SNTAGT.

V and J are TRBV3-1 and TRBJ1-1; D uncertain. V was cut by 0 bases and J by 1 base, with 9 bases left in between. In germline, CDR1 is LGHDT, CDR2 YNNKEL (reference sequence). The CDR3 covers 15 residues. This chain's CDR3 is CASSQDWLANTEAFF. DNA of the CDR3: TGTGCCAGCAGCCAAGATTGGTTGGCGAACACTGAAGCTTTCTTT.

The chain employs TRBV29-1 and TRBJ2-1, with 7 bases identical to TRBD2. CDR1 SQVTM and CDR2 ANQGSEA come from the germline V gene. The J segment lost 9 bases and the V segment lost 6 bases, leaving 14 bases of the junction unmatched. This CDR3 has 14 amino acids. The CDR3 loop reads CSVAGEGGLSEQFF. The CDR3 DNA is TGCAGCGTGGCCGGGGAGGGCGGGTTGAGTGAGCAGTTCTTC.

This clonotype was counted many times. The chain employs TRBV12-3 or TRBV12-4 and TRBJ2-1; possible D gene TRBD2, 6 bases. The CDR3 is 16 amino acids. Trimming shortened V by 6 bases and J by 2 bases, and 17 bases separated the two germline ends. The CDR3 sequence is CASSQIPGSTYNEQFF. The DNA for the CDR3 is TGTGCCAGCAGCCAGATTCCCGGGAGTACCTACAATGAGCAGTTCTTC.

This clonotype was counted between two and nine times. The chain is built from TRBV7-2 and TRBJ2-7, with D uncertain. V was clipped by 2 bases and J by 5 bases, with 7 bases between them. The CDR3 contains 12 residues. Germline V lookup: CDR1 SGHTA, CDR2 FQGNSA. CDR3 protein: CASSLMSHEQYF. As DNA, the CDR3 is TGTGCCAGCAGCTTAATGTCCCACGAGCAGTACTTC.

This clonotype was picked up many times. The chain employs TRBV20-1 and TRBJ2-1; 11 bases are shared with TRBD2. Unmatched junction bases numbered 10, after V lost 6 bases and J lost 9 bases. Germline CDR1 is DFQATT and CDR2 is SNEGSKA (reference sequence). The CDR3 is made up of 14 amino acids. The CDR3 sequence is CSAKLAGDLREQFF. CDR3 nucleotide sequence: TGCAGTGCCAAACTAGCGGGAGATTTACGTGAGCAGTTCTTC.

This chain links TRBV18 with TRBJ2-1; TRBD2 aligns across 7 bases. Germline assignment: CDR1 KGHSH and CDR2 LQKENI. J was trimmed by 10 bases and V by 6 bases; bases with no gene match: 12. The CDR3 has 14 amino acids. CDR3 in DNA: TGTGCCAGCTCGAGAATTGAGAGCGGGGTAGAGCAGTTCTTC. Encoded protein: CASSRIESGVEQFF.

The chain links TRBV12-3 or TRBV12-4 to TRBJ2-7, with unresolved D. The CDR3 consists of 12 residues. Trimming shortened V by 4 bases and J by 3 bases, and 7 bases separated the two germline ends. CDR3 amino acids: CASSSHIYEQYF. CDR3 DNA: TGTGCCAGCAGTTCTCATATCTACGAGCAGTACTTC.

This clonotype was detected only a few times. The chain carries TRBV25-1 and TRBJ2-1; D not resolved. The CDR3 sequence is 12 residues long. The V gene's germline CDR1 is MGHDK and CDR2 SYGVNS. With 6 bases removed from V and 0 bases from J, the gap between germline ends came to 3 bases. For the CDR3, the DNA is TGTGCCAGCAGGAGCTCCTACAATGAGCAGTTCTTC. Amino acids: CASRSSYNEQFF.

The CDR3 here is CSARSAGGYNEQFF. CDR3 nucleotide sequence: TGCAGTGCTAGATCTGCGGGAGGGTACAATGAGCAGTTCTTC. V and J are TRBV20-1 and TRBJ2-1, with 9 bases identical to TRBD2. CDR3 length: 14 residues. Germline assignment: CDR1 DFQATT and CDR2 SNEGSKA (reference sequence). V dropped 2 bases and J dropped 4; count of bases not matched to a gene: 3.

This chain joins TRBV4-1 and TRBJ2-1; no firm D call. Germline values: CDR1 MGHRA, CDR2 YSYEKL. The V end was cut by 0 bases, the J end by 8 bases, with 11 bases between. This CDR3 is built from 14 residues. CDR3 region: CASSQDRVAHEQFF. The CDR3 DNA follows: TGCGCCAGCAGCCAAGATCGAGTAGCACATGAGCAGTTCTTC.

The chain combines TRBV3-1 with TRBJ1-1, with no clear D. CDR3 length equals 15 residues. V was cut by 0 bases and J by 1 base, with 9 bases left in between. The germline CDR1 and CDR2 sequences are LGHDT and YNNKEL (reference sequence). The CDR3 loop is CASSQERHRNTEAFF. CDR3 nucleotides: TGTGCCAGCAGCCAAGAACGGCACCGGAACACTGAAGCTTTCTTT.

In this sample, this clonotype turned up many times. J is TRBJ2-1 and V is TRBV9; 14 nucleotides line up with TRBD2. From germline, CDR1 is SGDLS and CDR2 YYNGEE. The CDR3 consists of 16 residues. Trimming at V came to 3 bases and at J to 8 bases, leaving 7 bases not matched to a gene. The CDR3 region is CASSAAGTSGSDEQFF. CDR3 bases: TGTGCCAGCAGCGCCGCCGGGACTAGCGGGAGTGATGAGCAGTTCTTC.

This clonotype has more than one count but fewer than ten. The CDR3 sequence is CASSPRESGGDNTGELFF. The CDR3 DNA reads TGTGCCAGCAGCCCCCGTGAGAGCGGGGGGGATAACACCGGGGAGCTGTTTTTT. The chain has TRBV11-2 and TRBJ2-2; 10 nucleotides align to TRBD2. Germline CDR1 SGHAT, CDR2 FQNNGV. The CDR3 consists of 18 residues. V was clipped by 5 bases and J by 2 bases; unmatched bases: 11.

CDR3 protein: CAIRETGKLYEQYF. The CDR3 DNA reads TGTGCCATCAGGGAGACAGGGAAGCTCTACGAGCAGTACTTC. The chain has TRBV10-3 and TRBJ2-7; 7 nucleotides agree with TRBD1. The V gene end was trimmed by 6 bases and the J gene end by 3 bases; junction bases not matched to a gene: 8. This CDR3 spans 14 amino acids. CDR1 ENHRY and CDR2 SYGVKD come from the germline V gene.

In this sample, this clonotype turned up a few times. This sequence joins TRBV15 and TRBJ1-2, with 9 bases aligning to TRBD1. The length of the CDR3 is 14 residues. Unmatched junction bases numbered 4, after V lost 1 base and J lost 7 bases. The germline gives CDR1 LNHNV, CDR2 YYDKDF (reference sequence). The CDR3 nucleotides are TGTGCCACCAGCAGAGGGACAGGGGTTCTTGGCTACACCTTC. Its translation is CATSRGTGVLGYTF.